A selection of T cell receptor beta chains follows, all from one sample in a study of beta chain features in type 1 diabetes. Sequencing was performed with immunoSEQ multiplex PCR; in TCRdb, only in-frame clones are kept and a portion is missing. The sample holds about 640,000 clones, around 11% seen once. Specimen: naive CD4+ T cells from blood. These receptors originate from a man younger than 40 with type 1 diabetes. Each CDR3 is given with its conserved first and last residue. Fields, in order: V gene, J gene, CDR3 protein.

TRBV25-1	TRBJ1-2	CASSAQGAWYGYTF
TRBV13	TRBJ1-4	CASSLKVNEKLFF
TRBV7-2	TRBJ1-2	CASSFGWTVSGSGYTF
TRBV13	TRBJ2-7	CASRPGQGSYEQYF
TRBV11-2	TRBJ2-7	CASSLSGADYEQYF
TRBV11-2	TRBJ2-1	CASSSGQGPYNEQFF
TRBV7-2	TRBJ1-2	CASSPTSRGQGSYTF
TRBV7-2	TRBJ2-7	CASSPPTDDPHYEQYF
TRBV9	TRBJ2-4	CASSVTSEGAGGIQYF
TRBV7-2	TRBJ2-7	CASSPDSSSGEQYF
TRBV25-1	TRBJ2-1	CASSEWGQSSYNEQFF
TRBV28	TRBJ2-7	CASTSGRYEQYF
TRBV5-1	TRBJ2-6	CASSLTGNSGANVLTF
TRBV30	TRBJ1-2	CAWSAPAGGAGGYTF
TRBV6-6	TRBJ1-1	CASSYSIGLAEAFF
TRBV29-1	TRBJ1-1	CSVEHSNTEAFF
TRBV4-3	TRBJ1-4	CASSQGRLGGGGEKLFF
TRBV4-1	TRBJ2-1	CASSQGGQNYEQFF
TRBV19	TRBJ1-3	CASSPLGDSSGNTIYF
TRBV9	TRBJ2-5	CASSVATDKETQYF
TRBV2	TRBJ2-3	CADRTRALDTQYF
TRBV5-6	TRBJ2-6	CASSFTGANVLTF
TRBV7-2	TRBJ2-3	CASIPWSGRADTQYF
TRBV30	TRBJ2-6	CATTGAGANVLTF